This TCR beta chain appears in the sequencing data of a study of T cells in Graves' hyperthyroidism and ophthalmopathy (dated by TCRdb to 2018 to 2020). About the investigation overall: Peripheral blood was collected at initial diagnosis, before any treatment. To identify distinguishing TCR V-J signatures, a discovery cohort of 95 to 100 patients was used, comprising 43 with Graves' ophthalmopathy and approximately 58 with stable Graves' hyperthyroidism. An independent validation cohort of fewer than 20 hyperthyroidism patients and 17 patients who later progressed to ophthalmopathy tested prospective prediction of ophthalmopathy. The 95 to 100 discovery patients were divided at random into training and test sets in a 7:3 ratio. In addition, the study compared T-cell repertoires in thyroid tissue and in blood from about six Graves' hyperthyroidism patients. Following sampling, methimazole starting at 30 mg daily was given to hyperthyroidism patients, and high-dose intravenous methylprednisolone was given to ophthalmopathy patients. The paper reports TCR Vbeta CDR3 sequencing of more than 120 peripheral blood samples: around 45 ophthalmopathy, about 75 hyperthyroidism and approximately 17 progressor patients. General conclusions and limits of the study: Sample size was not statistically predetermined, and investigators were not blinded to group allocation. In validation, progression to ophthalmopathy was predicted by the model with approximately 67% sensitivity and 72% to 80% specificity, a median of approximately 6.5 months before onset. Most expanded thyroid clonotypes (frequency above 0.001) were also detected in blood, a finding suggesting that blood repertoires may reflect thyroid immune responses. In cross-validation, a model built on a 13 V-J signature told ophthalmopathy apart from stable hyperthyroidism with approximately 90% sensitivity and about 81% specificity, and in testing the same model reached 80%/75%.

Amplification of TCR beta CDR3 regions was carried out from RNA transcripts. The first round of RT-PCR for the TCR CDR3 was performed with the HTBI primer set and the Qiagen OneStep RT-PCR kit. The libraries were constructed in a second round of multiplex PCR and then size-selected and purified. Paired-end sequencing of the libraries was performed with 100 bp reads on an Illumina HiSeq2000. Regarding the original processing steps: SOAPnuke was used to process the raw data, removing reads that contained adapters or uncalled bases, had a mean Phred below 15, or lacked an exact match to the constant primer or identifier. High-quality paired reads were merged using COPE v1.2.5, and each unique nucleotide sequence was defined as a clonotype. Clonotypes were aligned to IMGT TRBV, TRBD and TRBJ reference segments using MiTCR v1.1. Analysis was restricted to V-J combinations with a frequency above 0.0001, which covered roughly 99% of repertoires. The TCS score was defined as the ratio of F50 (clonal expansion) to E x V (chaos), calculated using BLOSUM62-based TCRdist between CDR3 peptides within each V-J. Welch's t-statistics and random forest reduced 450 to 600 V-J features to 13, which were used in a naive Bayes classifier (R e1071). TCRdb reworked the public reads: Q25 trimming with fastp, MiXCR clone assembly, productive beta chains retained. Records with the same CDR3 protein are collapsed into one entry carrying the most frequent genes and DNA. TCRdb, rather than the study authors, made the V and J calls. In all, the sample holds 700,000 or so distinct CDR3 sequences, and roughly 15% of those were seen once. The top ten constitute 8.4% of the sample.

Graves' hyperthyroidism was defined as stable when no progression to ophthalmopathy occurred over 18 months of follow-up. The hyperthyroidism patients were between 18 and 65 years old and newly diagnosed, with a disease duration of less than 2 months. Patients with uncontrolled infections, other autoimmune diseases, pregnancy or lactation were excluded. Diagnoses relied on clinical symptoms, serum thyroxine and TRAb, thyroid ultrasound and orbital computed tomography. PBMCs were separated from 7.5 to 10 ml of fresh peripheral blood using Ficoll-Paque density gradient centrifugation. Total RNA was extracted using Trizol reagent, and RNA quality was assessed on an Agilent 2100 Bioanalyzer. This clonotype was counted a single time. Which antigen it targets is not known. No base qualities exist here, and no much larger clone lies one base off it. Just one read gives weak support. This sequence originates from a man between 18 and 35 years old with Graves' hyperthyroidism. Sequencing was done on a sample of blood.

CDR3 region: CASRAGTYGETQYF. The DNA sequence is as follows: TGTGCCAGCAGAGCCGGGACCTACGGGGAGACCCAGTACTTC. The chain employs TRBV27 and TRBJ2-5; the D segment might be TRBD1 or TRBD2, since each matches 5 bases. Trimming costs V 6 bases and J 5 bases, and their ends lie 16 bases apart. The germline V gene (reference sequence) sets CDR1 to MNHEY and CDR2 to SMNVEV. The CDR3 runs 14 residues from the cysteine to the phenylalanine. Kept here is only the CDR3 DNA, which spans 42 bases and is read in frame from base 1.